The entry below describes one T cell receptor (beta chain). The antigen it binds to is not known. The input lacks base qualities; no much larger clone sits a single base away. This record comes from a study of CD8 T cells in Susac syndrome (dated by TCRdb to between 2018 and 2021). As for the study more broadly: Whether CD8+ T cell activation and differentiation in Susac syndrome was antigen driven was tested using repertoire sequencing. Summary of the overall study and its limitations: The number of individuals in the TCR sequencing and HLA analysis was acknowledged as relatively small.

Trimming accounts for 5 bases at V and 6 bases at J, while the number of junction bases matched to no gene is 4. From the cysteine through the phenylalanine, the CDR3 covers 13 amino acids. Just the 39-base CDR3 DNA is kept, in frame starting at base 1. CDR1 is given as MNHEY and CDR2 as SVGEGT, both from the germline V gene. RNA was extracted with the RNeasy kit and roughly 0.45 to 1 ug was reverse transcribed using random hexamers. The immunoSEQ multiplex PCR assay, which covers 54 Vbeta and 13 Jbeta segments, was used to amplify TCR beta CDR3 regions. PCR amplification bias was corrected using a synthetic template baseline for primer optimization and computational correction. On the study's bioinformatics: Only productive sequences were kept, with reads annotated to V, D and J genes according to IMGT and analyzed in immunoSEQ Analyzer. Clonality was calculated as one minus the Shannon entropy normalized by log2 of the number of productive unique sequences. For each patient and control, public and private clones were evaluated within the 100 most prevalent clones. A clone was defined as Susac-specific if it was absent from the healthy and MS cohorts, from roughly 1,000 published viral clones and from other ImmuneACCESS disease sequences. TCRdb reprocessing: public reads trimmed at Q25 with fastp, clones called with MiXCR, in-frame beta chains kept. Entries that share a CDR3 protein sequence are merged under the most common genes and DNA. What appears here as the V and J calls and clone size reflects TCRdb's work, not the paper's. Present in this sample are under 250,000 distinct CDR3 sequences, 93% of which were seen just once. The top ten constitute around 0.067% of the sample.

Peripheral blood CD8+ and CD4+ T cells from healthy donors, Susac syndrome patients and multiple sclerosis patients were profiled by high-throughput TCR beta sequencing. Treatment-naive patients with stable or active relapsing-remitting disease fulfilling revised McDonald criteria were used as multiple sclerosis controls. CD8+ TEMRA cells were enriched by FACS, while bulk CD8+ and CD4+ T cells were purified by magnetic negative isolation. Blood was collected in EDTA tubes and processed within 24 hours, with PBMCs isolated through density gradient centrifugation. PBMCs destined for TCR sequencing were cryopreserved in liquid nitrogen and later thawed in a 37 °C water bath. A purity of at least 90% was achieved for sorted or isolated CD4+, CD8+ and CD8+ TEMRA cells.

Here the chain combines TRBV6-2 or TRBV6-3 and TRBJ1-5, and 7 bases in between align with TRBD1. This TCR derives from a human donor with multiple sclerosis. Input material: CD4+ T cells from PBMCs. In nucleotide form, the sequence is TGTGCCAGCAGTCTTTGGGACAGTCAGCCCCAGCATTTT. Its coded protein is CASSLWDSQPQHF.